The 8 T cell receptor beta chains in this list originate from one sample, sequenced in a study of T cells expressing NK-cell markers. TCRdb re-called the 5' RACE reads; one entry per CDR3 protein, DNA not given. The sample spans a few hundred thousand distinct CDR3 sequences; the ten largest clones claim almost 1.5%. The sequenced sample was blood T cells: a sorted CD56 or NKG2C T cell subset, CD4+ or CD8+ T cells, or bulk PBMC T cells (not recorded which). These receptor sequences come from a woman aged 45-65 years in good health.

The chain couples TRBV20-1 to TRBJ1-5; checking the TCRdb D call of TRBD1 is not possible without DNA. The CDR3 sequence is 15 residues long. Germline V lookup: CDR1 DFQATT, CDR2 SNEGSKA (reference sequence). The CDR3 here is CSARDLQGGNQPQHF.

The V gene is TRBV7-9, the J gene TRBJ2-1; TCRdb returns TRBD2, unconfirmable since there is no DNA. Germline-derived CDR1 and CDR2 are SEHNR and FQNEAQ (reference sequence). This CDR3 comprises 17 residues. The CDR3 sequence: CASSPRTSGRAVNEQFF.

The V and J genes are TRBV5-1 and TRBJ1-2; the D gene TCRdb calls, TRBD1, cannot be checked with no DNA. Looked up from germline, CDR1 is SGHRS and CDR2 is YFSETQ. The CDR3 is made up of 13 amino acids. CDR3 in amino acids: CASSKEGVDGYTF.

The chain's CDR3 is CASSRARDSVAKNIQYF. The chain carries TRBV4-1 and TRBJ2-4; TCRdb calls TRBD2, which cannot be checked without DNA. The CDR3 runs 17 residues. CDR1 MGHRA and CDR2 YSYEKL come from the germline V gene.

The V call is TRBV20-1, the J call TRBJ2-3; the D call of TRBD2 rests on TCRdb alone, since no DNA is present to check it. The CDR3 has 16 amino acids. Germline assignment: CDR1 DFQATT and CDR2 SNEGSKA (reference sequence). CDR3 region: CSARHPTSGSGDTQYF.

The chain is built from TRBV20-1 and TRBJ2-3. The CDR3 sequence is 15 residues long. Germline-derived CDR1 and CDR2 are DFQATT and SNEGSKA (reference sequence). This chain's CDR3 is CSAVERGASTDTQYF.

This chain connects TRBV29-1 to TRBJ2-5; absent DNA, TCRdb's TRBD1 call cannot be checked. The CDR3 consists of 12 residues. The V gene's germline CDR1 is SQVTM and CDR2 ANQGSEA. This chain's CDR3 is CSATGGFETQYF. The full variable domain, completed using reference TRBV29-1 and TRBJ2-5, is SAVISQKPSRDICQRGTSLTIQCQVDSQVTMMFWYRQQPGQSLTLIATANQGSEATYESGFVIDKFPISRPNLTFSTLTVSNMSPEDSSIYLCSATGGFETQYFGPGTRLLVL.

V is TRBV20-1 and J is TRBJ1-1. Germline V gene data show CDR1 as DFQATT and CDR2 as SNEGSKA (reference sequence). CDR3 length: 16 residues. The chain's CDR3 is CSAKLPGLLRGPEAFF.